This TCR beta chain originates from a study of OX40 agonist ivuxolimab in advanced cancers. About the study: A history of anti-PD-1, anti-PD-L1 or anti-CTLA-4 therapy was acceptable, and around 36% had some.

Findings of the study overall: Clones of CD4+ and CD8+ blood T cells grew by week 6 at doses of 0.1 to 3.0 mg/kg.

Some clones are missing from TCRdb's copy, which holds only in-frame ones; the method was immunoSEQ multiplex PCR. The repertoire holds 50,000 to 65,000 clones, about 87% seen once, with about 1.8% in the top ten. V dropped 0 bases and J dropped 3 bases, with 8 bases sitting between them. This CDR3 has 15 residues. The germline V gene encodes CDR1 SEHNR and CDR2 FQNEAQ (reference sequence). Sampling of blood occurred at baseline, cycle 4 day 1, and cycle 7 day 1. Of note for this clone: The target antigen is unknown.

This receptor was obtained from an adult with an advanced solid tumor such as melanoma, head and neck, liver or kidney cancer. This chain joins TRBV7-9 and TRBJ2-2; D is unresolved. The specimen comprised CD4+ or CD8+ T cells sorted from blood, sampled in a trial of the OX40 agonist ivuxolimab. Here the CDR3 DNA reads TGTGCCAGCAGCTTAGCGGGCCTCGACACCGGGGAGCTGTTTTTT. Its translation: CASSLAGLDTGELFF.